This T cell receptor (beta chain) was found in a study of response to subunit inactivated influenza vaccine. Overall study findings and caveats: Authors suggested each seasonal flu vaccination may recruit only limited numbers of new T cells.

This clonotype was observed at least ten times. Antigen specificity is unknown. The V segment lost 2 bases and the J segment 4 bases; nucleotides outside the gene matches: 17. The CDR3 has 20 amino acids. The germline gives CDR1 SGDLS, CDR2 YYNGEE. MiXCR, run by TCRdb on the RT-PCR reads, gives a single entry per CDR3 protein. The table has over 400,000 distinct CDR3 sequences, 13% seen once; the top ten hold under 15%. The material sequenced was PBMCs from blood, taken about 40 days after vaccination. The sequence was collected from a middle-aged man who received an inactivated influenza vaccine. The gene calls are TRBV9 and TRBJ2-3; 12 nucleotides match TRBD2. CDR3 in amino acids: CASSVNPEGPSGRASDTQYF. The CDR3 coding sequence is TGTGCCAGCAGCGTCAACCCTGAGGGACCTAGCGGGAGGGCGTCAGATACGCAGTATTTT.